This T cell receptor beta chain was observed in a study of T cell repertoires in cytomegalovirus infection. For the study at large: Recently described HLA-C-restricted plus well-studied HLA-B-restricted CMV epitopes were used.

Study-wide points: The response measured ex vivo was dominated by TCR beta clonotypes (HLA-C-restricted and CMV-specific).

The CDR3 has 15 amino acids. Germline V lookup: CDR1 SGDLS, CDR2 YYNGEE. Losses at the gene ends were 0 bases for V and 4 bases for J; bases not matched to a gene: 3. On this clonotype: Its antigen is not known.

TCRdb re-called the reads through MiXCR, storing one row per CDR3 protein. The data show about 310,000 distinct CDR3 sequences, more than 20% seen once. The chain links TRBV9 to TRBJ2-1; 8 bases are a match to TRBD2. This receptor was identified in a human donor in good health (CMV status not recorded). Some clones in this sample may be carry-over from other donors' samples. The sequences come from cultured PBMCs, collected from culture after CMV antigen stimulation. The chain's CDR3 is CASSVESGGYNEQFF. The CDR3 coding sequence is TGTGCCAGCAGCGTAGAGTCGGGAGGGTACAATGAGCAGTTCTTC.